These 32 T cell receptor beta chains came from one sample sequenced in a study of blood T cell repertoires in COVID-19. Method: immunoSEQ multiplex PCR; TCRdb's copy keeps in-frame clones and lacks some. The sample contains some 150,000 clones, roughly 90% of which appear only once. Sample: PBMCs or T cells enriched from blood (not recorded which). The receptors shown here come from a woman in her 30s with acute COVID-19.

The chain joins TRBV6-5 to TRBJ1-2; maybe TRBD1 (6 bases). The germline V gene has CDR1 MNHEY and CDR2 SVGAGI. Trimming took 7 bases from V and 4 from J, leaving 10 bases between them. The CDR3 covers 12 residues. CDR3 in amino acids: CASTGTFYGYTF. CDR3 coding DNA: TGTGCCAGCACCGGGACATTCTATGGCTACACCTTC.

This clone has only a few counts. The gene calls are TRBV9 and TRBJ1-2; D call uncertain. Trimming shortened V by 4 bases and J by 4 bases, and 11 bases separated the two germline ends. The CDR3 runs 13 residues. CDR1 is SGDLS, CDR2 YYNGEE, per germline. The CDR3 bases are TGTGCCAGCAGCCCCGTTTCTCTCTATGGCTACACCTTC. It specifies CASSPVSLYGYTF.

This chain links TRBV7-2 with TRBJ2-7; 11 bases line up with TRBD2. V lost 5 bases to trimming and J lost 3 bases; unmatched junction nucleotides: 6. Germline assignment: CDR1 SGHTA and CDR2 FQGNSA. The CDR3 is 15 residues long. CDR3 DNA: TGTGCCAGCAGCCAACAGGGACTAGCGGACTACGAGCAGTACTTC. This gives the protein CASSQQGLADYEQYF.

This clone was observed a few times. The rearrangement uses TRBV6-1 and TRBJ1-1; no definite D call. The germline V gene has CDR1 MNHNS and CDR2 SASEGT. The CDR3 contains 16 residues. Trimming shortened V by 4 bases and J by 2 bases, and 17 bases separated the two germline ends. CDR3: CASSAVGDRPNTEAFF. The CDR3 DNA follows: TGTGCCAGCAGTGCCGTTGGAGACCGTCCAAACACTGAAGCTTTCTTT.

This clone has a single count. The rearrangement links TRBV24-1 to TRBJ1-2, with TRBD1 matching over 9 bases. This CDR3 has 13 residues. Germline V gene lookup returns CDR1 KGHDR and CDR2 SFDVKD. The J segment lost 6 bases and the V segment lost 5 bases, leaving 3 bases of the junction unmatched. The CDR3 bases are TGTGCCACCAGTGCGGGACAGGGTGATGGCTACACCTTC. It codes for CATSAGQGDGYTF.

J is TRBJ2-7 and V is TRBV19, with unresolved D. The CDR3 is made up of 14 amino acids. Trimming took off 1 base at V and 0 bases at J, with 7 bases between the two ends. Per the germline V gene, CDR1 is LNHDA and CDR2 is SQIVND (reference sequence). Written as DNA, the CDR3 is TGTGCCAGTAGTATAGTGGGCAGCTCCTACGAGCAGTACTTC. Protein sequence: CASSIVGSSYEQYF.

The count of this clone is one. V usage is TRBV24-1 and J usage is TRBJ2-3; a weak D match, TRBD2 (5 bases). V gave up 3 bases and J gave up 3 bases, with 12 bases separating them. CDR1 is KGHDR, CDR2 SFDVKD, per germline. This CDR3 comprises 15 residues. The CDR3 loop reads CATSDPIGGTDTQYF. The CDR3 DNA follows: TGTGCCACCAGTGATCCGATAGGAGGTACAGATACGCAGTATTTT.

This rearrangement joins TRBV5-1 to TRBJ2-3; tentative D call: TRBD2 (6 bases). From germline, CDR1 is SGHRS and CDR2 YFSETQ. The germline V and J ends were trimmed by 2 bases and 0 bases, with 10 bases remaining between them. This CDR3 region has 15 residues. CDR3 bases: TGCGCCAGCAGCTTAGCGGGCCTAAGCACAGATACGCAGTATTTT. It is translated as CASSLAGLSTDTQYF. The full variable domain, its missing parts supplied by reference TRBV5-1 and TRBJ2-3, is KAGVTQTPRYLIKTRGQQVTLSCSPISGHRSVSWYQQTPGQGLQFLFEYFSETQRNKGNFPGRFSGRQFSNSRSEMNVSTLELGDSALYLCASSLAGLSTDTQYFGPGTRLTVL.

The rearrangement links TRBV27 to TRBJ2-1; 9 bases match TRBD1. CDR1 MNHEY and CDR2 SMNVEV come from the germline V gene (reference sequence). The CDR3 runs to 15 residues. V dropped 6 bases and J dropped 5; count of bases not matched to a gene: 8. In DNA, the CDR3 is TGTGCCAGCAGCGGGCTGGGACAGGGTCACAATGAGCAGTTCTTC. It translates to CASSGLGQGHNEQFF.

CDR3 nucleotide sequence: TGCGCCAGCAGCCGTTACAGGGAGAGGGCTAATGAAAAACTGTTTTTT. Translating it yields CASSRYRERANEKLFF. The rearrangement uses TRBV4-3 and TRBJ1-4, with a weak D call TRBD1 (6 bases). This CDR3 has 16 residues. V was pared by 4 bases and J by 3 bases, with 15 bases between. CDR1 is LGHNA and CDR2 is YSLEER in the germline V gene.

The chain carries TRBV5-6 and TRBJ2-7, with 8 bases that match TRBD1. Per the germline V gene, CDR1 is SGHDT and CDR2 is YYEEEE. Trimming removed 0 bases from V and 3 bases from J; junction bases left unmatched: 5. The length of the CDR3 is 15 residues. The CDR3 sequence: CASSLEGTGIYEQYF. CDR3 nucleotides: TGTGCCAGCAGCTTGGAGGGGACAGGTATCTACGAGCAGTACTTC.

V usage is TRBV27 and J usage is TRBJ1-5; 8 nucleotides line up with TRBD1. The germline gives CDR1 MNHEY, CDR2 SMNVEV (reference sequence). The CDR3 contains 13 residues. With 6 bases clipped from V and 7 bases from J, the junction kept 5 bases outside the gene matches. The CDR3 is CASRLQGEQPQHF. As DNA, the CDR3 is TGTGCCAGCAGACTACAGGGGGAGCAGCCCCAGCATTTT.

The rearrangement links TRBV5-6 to TRBJ1-1, with a possible D match to TRBD1 (6 bases). Per germline, CDR1 SGHDT and CDR2 YYEEEE. This CDR3 has 15 amino acids. Deletions cut 0 bases from V and 3 bases from J, with 12 bases between. The CDR3 DNA reads as TGTGCCAGCAGCTTGGAACTCCCAGGGGACACTGAAGCTTTCTTT. It translates to CASSLELPGDTEAFF.

The gene calls are TRBV3-1 (or the pseudogene TRBV3-2) and TRBJ2-3, with D hard to call. There are 12 residues in the CDR3. The germline V and J ends were trimmed by 1 base and 5 bases, with 4 bases remaining between them. CDR1 is LGHDT and CDR2 is YNNKEL in the germline V gene (reference sequence). The CDR3 nucleotides are TGTGCCAGCAGCCAAGTCAAAGATACGCAGTATTTT. It codes for CASSQVKDTQYF.

The rearrangement links TRBV4-3 to TRBJ1-5, with a weak D call TRBD1 (6 bases). CDR3 length: 15 amino acids. V lost 0 bases and J lost 3, with 9 bases in between. Germline CDR1 is LGHNA and CDR2 is YSLEER. The CDR3 spells CASSQETGVNQPQHF. Here the CDR3 DNA reads TGCGCCAGCAGCCAAGAGACAGGAGTCAATCAGCCCCAGCATTTT.

V gene TRBV6-2 or TRBV6-3 combines with J gene TRBJ2-3, with 9 nucleotides matching TRBD2. The germline gives CDR1 MNHEY, CDR2 SVGEGT. This CDR3 comprises 14 residues. With 5 bases clipped from V and 7 bases from J, the junction kept 7 bases outside the gene matches. The CDR3 bases are TGTGCCAGCAGTACGGGACTAGCTAGAAATACGCAGTATTTT. This encodes CASSTGLARNTQYF.

The chain is built from TRBV7-2 and TRBJ2-2; 9 nucleotides line up with TRBD1. The CDR3 contains 16 residues. Germline V CDR1 and CDR2: SGHTA, FQGNSA. Trimming at V came to 2 bases and at J to 3 bases, leaving 4 bases not matched to a gene. CDR3 protein: CASSLTGTGYTGELFF. The CDR3 DNA follows: TGTGCCAGCAGCTTAACGGGGACAGGGTACACCGGGGAGCTGTTTTTT.

The rearrangement uses TRBV2 and TRBJ2-2, with a weak D call TRBD1 (6 bases). Looked up from germline, CDR1 is SNHLY and CDR2 is FYNNEI. V was cut by 5 bases and J by 2 bases, with 15 bases left in between. This CDR3 spans 16 amino acids. CDR3 coding DNA: TGTGCCAGCAGTCCCCAGGGGATTGACAACACCGGGGAGCTGTTTTTT. This translates into CASSPQGIDNTGELFF.

The chain recombines TRBV28 with TRBJ2-2; TRBD1 aligns across 11 bases. CDR1 is MDHEN, CDR2 SYDVKM, per germline. With 7 bases clipped from V and 3 bases from J, the junction kept 4 bases outside the gene matches. This CDR3 is 15 amino acids long. DNA of the CDR3: TGTGCCAGCACTTCGGGACAGGGGGACACCGGGGAGCTGTTTTTT. The encoded protein is CASTSGQGDTGELFF.

The J gene is TRBJ2-3, the V gene TRBV20-1; TRBD2 is a possible D gene (5 bases). This CDR3 contains 11 residues. Germline V gene lookup returns CDR1 DFQATT and CDR2 SNEGSKA (reference sequence). Deletions cut 4 bases from V and 6 bases from J, with 8 bases between. CDR3 coding DNA: TGCAGTGCTATTCGGGGTGATACGCAGTATTTT. Protein: CSAIRGDTQYF.

The chain is built from TRBV14 and TRBJ1-1, with unresolved D. The V and J ends lost 0 bases and 4 bases respectively, with 6 bases between them. Per germline, CDR1 SGHDN and CDR2 FVKESK. The CDR3 runs to 13 residues. The CDR3: CASSQDLRTEAFF. The CDR3 region has the DNA TGTGCCAGCAGCCAAGATCTTCGCACTGAAGCTTTCTTT. Together with reference TRBV14 and TRBJ1-1, the CDR3 gives the full variable domain: EAGVTQFPSHSVIEKGQTVTLRCDPISGHDNLYWYRRVMGKEIKFLLHFVKESKQDESGMPNNRFLAERTGGTYSTLKVQPAELEDSGVYFCASSQDLRTEAFFGQGTRLTVV.

A note on this clone: The junction differs from germline at one of its ends, possibly a read error. The rearrangement links TRBV7-7 to TRBJ2-1; 10 nucleotides match TRBD2. Germline loops: CDR1 SSHAT, CDR2 FNYEAQ (reference sequence). This CDR3 spans 15 amino acids. The CDR3 sequence: CASSGRASGSHEQFF. In DNA, the CDR3 is TGTGCTAGCAGCGGGCGGGCTAGCGGGAGTCATGAGCAGTTCTTC.

The rearrangement joins TRBV4-3 to TRBJ2-7, with 8 bases fitting TRBD1. Germline CDR1 and CDR2: LGHNA and YSLEER. This CDR3 spans 17 amino acids. The junction had 9 bases not matched to a gene; V was cut back by 0 bases and J by 2 bases. The CDR3 reads CASSQDGAGTGAYEQYF. As DNA, the CDR3 is TGCGCCAGCAGCCAAGATGGGGCCGGGACAGGCGCCTACGAGCAGTACTTC.

The chain is built from TRBV5-1 and TRBJ2-7, with a tentative D call TRBD1 (6 bases). The CDR3 extends over 14 amino acids. V was shortened by 7 bases and J by 2 bases, with 16 bases between the two germline ends. Germline V gives CDR1 SGHRS, CDR2 YFSETQ. This CDR3 reads CASSGTKITYEQYF. The DNA for the CDR3 is TGCGCCAGCTCCGGGACAAAAATCACCTACGAGCAGTACTTC.

Here the CDR3 DNA reads TGTGCCAGTAGCCAGGGACTACAAGAGACCCAGTACTTC. This gives the protein CASSQGLQETQYF. The V and J genes are TRBV19 and TRBJ2-5; 7 nucleotides agree with TRBD2. V was clipped by 6 bases and J by 2 bases; unmatched bases: 3. From germline, CDR1 is LNHDA and CDR2 SQIVND (reference sequence). The CDR3 is 13 amino acids.

The chain carries TRBV7-3 and TRBJ2-1; 9 bases align to TRBD1. The junction had 7 bases not matched to a gene; V was cut back by 2 bases and J by 8 bases. CDR1 is SGHTA and CDR2 is FQGTGA in the germline V gene. CDR3 length equals 15 residues. The CDR3 loop is CASSLLQGARDEQFF. CDR3 nucleotides: TGTGCCAGCAGCTTATTACAGGGGGCAAGGGATGAGCAGTTCTTC.

This chain uses TRBV30 with TRBJ2-7; D gene uncertain. The V end lost 2 bases, the J end lost 0 bases, and 17 bases lay between the germline ends. Germline lookup yields CDR1 GTSNPN and CDR2 SVGIG (reference sequence). The CDR3 covers 16 residues. This CDR3 reads CAWSLPQRVLSYEQYF. The CDR3 DNA reads TGTGCCTGGAGTTTGCCCCAACGGGTTCTCTCCTACGAGCAGTACTTC.

A single count supports this clone. V is TRBV7-9 and J is TRBJ2-5; 7 bases are shared with TRBD1. The germline V gene encodes CDR1 SEHNR and CDR2 FQNEAQ (reference sequence). V was pared by 7 bases and J by 2 bases, with 7 bases of the junction left unmatched. The CDR3 runs 14 residues. CDR3 nucleotides: TGTGCCAGCACCCATCCGGGACAGCAAGAGACCCAGTACTTC. This sequence encodes CASTHPGQQETQYF. Combining the CDR3 with reference TRBV7-9 and TRBJ2-5 gives the whole variable domain DTGVSQNPRHKITKRGQNVTFRCDPISEHNRLYWYRQTLGQGPEFLTYFQNEAQLEKSRLLSDRFSAERPKGSFSTLEIQRTEQGDSAMYLCASTHPGQQETQYFGPGTRLLVL.

V usage is TRBV30 and J usage is TRBJ1-1; TRBD1 aligns across 8 bases. This CDR3 contains 12 residues. Germline V lookup: CDR1 GTSNPN, CDR2 SVGIG (reference sequence). The trim removed 5 bases at V and 3 bases at J, leaving 2 bases unmatched. The CDR3 reads CAWDRGDTEAFF. CDR3 sequence (DNA): TGTGCCTGGGACAGGGGTGACACTGAAGCTTTCTTT.

V usage is TRBV15 and J usage is TRBJ2-1; D remains ambiguous. The V gene's germline CDR1 is LNHNV and CDR2 YYDKDF (reference sequence). The CDR3 is 12 residues long. Between the trimmed V and J ends, which lost 1 base and 4 bases, there was a span of 2 bases. The CDR3 sequence is CATSRVYNEQFF. The CDR3 DNA reads as TGTGCCACCAGCAGAGTATACAATGAGCAGTTCTTC.

V gene TRBV6-6 combines with J gene TRBJ2-1, with 8 bases lining up with TRBD1. This CDR3 is 15 amino acids long. Trimming cost V 6 bases and J 6 bases; bases outside gene matches: 10. The germline CDR1 and CDR2 sequences are MNHNY and SVGAGI (reference sequence). CDR3 nucleotide sequence: TGTGCCAGCAGATTCCTTGGACAGGGATCCAATGAGCAGTTCTTC. Amino acid sequence: CASRFLGQGSNEQFF.

V and J are TRBV7-2 and TRBJ2-7, with unresolved D. V was cut by 2 bases and J by 2 bases, with 7 bases left in between. The CDR3 is 13 residues long. Germline values: CDR1 SGHTA, CDR2 FQGNSA. The CDR3 here is CASSLSGPYEQYF. CDR3 nucleotide sequence: TGTGCCAGCAGCTTAAGTGGGCCCTACGAGCAGTACTTC.